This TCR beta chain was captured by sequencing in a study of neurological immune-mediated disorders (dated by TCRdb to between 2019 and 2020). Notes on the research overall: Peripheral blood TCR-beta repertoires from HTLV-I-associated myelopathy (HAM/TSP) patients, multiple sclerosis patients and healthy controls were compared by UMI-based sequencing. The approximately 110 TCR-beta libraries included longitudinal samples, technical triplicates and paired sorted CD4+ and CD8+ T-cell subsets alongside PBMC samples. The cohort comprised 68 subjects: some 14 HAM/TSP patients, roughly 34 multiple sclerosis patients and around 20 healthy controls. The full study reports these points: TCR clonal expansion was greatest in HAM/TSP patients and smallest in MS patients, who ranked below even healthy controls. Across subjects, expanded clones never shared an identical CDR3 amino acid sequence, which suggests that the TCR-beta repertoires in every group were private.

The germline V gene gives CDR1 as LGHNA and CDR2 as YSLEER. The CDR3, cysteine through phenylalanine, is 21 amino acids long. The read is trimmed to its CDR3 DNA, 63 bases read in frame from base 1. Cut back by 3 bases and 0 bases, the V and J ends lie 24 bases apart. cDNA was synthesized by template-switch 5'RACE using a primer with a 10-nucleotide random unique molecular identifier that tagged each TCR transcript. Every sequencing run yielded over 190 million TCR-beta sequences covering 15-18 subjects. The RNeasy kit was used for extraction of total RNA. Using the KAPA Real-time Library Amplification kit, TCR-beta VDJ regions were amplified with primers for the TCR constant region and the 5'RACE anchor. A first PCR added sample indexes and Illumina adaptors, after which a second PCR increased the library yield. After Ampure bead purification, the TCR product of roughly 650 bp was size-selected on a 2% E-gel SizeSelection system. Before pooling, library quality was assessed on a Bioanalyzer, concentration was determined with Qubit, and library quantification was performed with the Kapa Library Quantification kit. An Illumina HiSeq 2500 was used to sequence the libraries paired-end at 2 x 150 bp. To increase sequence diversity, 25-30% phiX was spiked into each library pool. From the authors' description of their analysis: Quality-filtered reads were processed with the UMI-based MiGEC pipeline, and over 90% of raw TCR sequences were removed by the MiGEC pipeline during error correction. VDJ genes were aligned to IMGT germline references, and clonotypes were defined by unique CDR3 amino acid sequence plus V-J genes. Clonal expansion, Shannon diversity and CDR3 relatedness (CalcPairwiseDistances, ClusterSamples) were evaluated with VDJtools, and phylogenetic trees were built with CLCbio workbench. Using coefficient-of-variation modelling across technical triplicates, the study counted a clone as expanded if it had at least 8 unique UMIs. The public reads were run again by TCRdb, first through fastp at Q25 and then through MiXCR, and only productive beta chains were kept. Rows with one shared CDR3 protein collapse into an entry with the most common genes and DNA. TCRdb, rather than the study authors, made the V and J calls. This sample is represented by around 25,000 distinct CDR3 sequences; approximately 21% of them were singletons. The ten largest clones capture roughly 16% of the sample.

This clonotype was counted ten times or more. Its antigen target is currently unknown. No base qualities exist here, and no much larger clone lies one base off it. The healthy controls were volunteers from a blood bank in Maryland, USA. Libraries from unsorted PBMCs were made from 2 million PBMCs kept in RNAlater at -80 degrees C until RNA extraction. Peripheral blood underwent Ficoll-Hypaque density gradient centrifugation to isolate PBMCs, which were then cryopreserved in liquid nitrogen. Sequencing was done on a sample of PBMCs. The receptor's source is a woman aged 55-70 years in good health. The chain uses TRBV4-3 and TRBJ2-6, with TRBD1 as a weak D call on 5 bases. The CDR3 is CASSQALYRYATYSGANVLTF. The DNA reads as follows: TGCGCCAGCAGCCAGGCCCTGTACAGGTATGCTACCTACTCTGGGGCCAACGTCCTGACTTTC.